This is a list of T cell receptor beta chains from one sample in a study of T cells after yellow fever vaccination. TCRdb redid the calling of the 5' RACE reads with MiXCR, one entry per CDR3 protein. The table lists approximately 110,000 distinct CDR3 sequences, 6.5% to 9% of them singletons. The starting material was CD8+ T cells sorted from PBMCs, obtained 45 days after the yellow fever booster vaccination. Receptor source: a man aged 25-40 years who received the YFV17D yellow fever vaccine. CDR3s include the opening cysteine and the closing phenylalanine or tryptophan. Some rows mark clone size as missing; the rest say once, few, many or name a class of expanded clone.

j_call v_call clone_size cdr3_aa
TRBJ2-7 TRBV6-2/TRBV6-3 few CASSYEEGAYEQYF
TRBJ1-2 TRBV9 many CASSVAFGGYGYTF
TRBJ1-1 TRBV30 few CAWSLGQQNTEAFF
TRBJ2-1 TRBV5-6 many CASSLAGLANEQFF
TRBJ1-4 TRBV4-2 many CASSQDWIANEKLFF
TRBJ2-1 TRBV5-4 many CASSLTNEQFF
TRBJ2-6 TRBV20-1 - CSARDRDKTSGANVLTF
TRBJ2-7 TRBV6-5 few CASTTGQGAIPYEQYF
TRBJ2-3 TRBV5-1 many CASSPYVSGLTDTQYF
TRBJ2-5 TRBV4-3 few CASRPSGRKACETQYF
TRBJ1-4 TRBV6-5 - CASSYSIKDHPLSNEKLFF
TRBJ2-2 TRBV4-1 - CASSLETTPNTGELFF
TRBJ2-4 TRBV20-1 many CSARTGDFIQYF
TRBJ2-6 TRBV29-1 - CSVGGTGTGEVLTF
TRBJ2-2 TRBV7-9 many CASKPGTNTGELFF
TRBJ2-3 TRBV27 many CASSFSPNPTDTQYF
TRBJ2-7 TRBV10-1 - CASSEAITYEQYF
TRBJ2-7 TRBV7-8 - CASSLARNGIEQYF
TRBJ2-7 TRBV28 few CASSGGRAYEQYF
TRBJ2-1 TRBV20-1 many CSADSAGPNEQFF
TRBJ2-5 TRBV4-3 - CASSQVFRDYQETQYF
TRBJ2-1 TRBV2 few CASRRGEDEQFF
TRBJ2-1 TRBV27 - CASRQGGNEQFF
TRBJ2-5 TRBV6-2/TRBV6-3 many CASSAYPVETQYF
TRBJ2-7 TRBV12-3/TRBV12-4 many CASRAPDRQEQYF
TRBJ2-3 TRBV6-2/TRBV6-3 many CASSYKVADTQYF
TRBJ2-7 TRBV12-3/TRBV12-4 many CASSAGIETYEQYF